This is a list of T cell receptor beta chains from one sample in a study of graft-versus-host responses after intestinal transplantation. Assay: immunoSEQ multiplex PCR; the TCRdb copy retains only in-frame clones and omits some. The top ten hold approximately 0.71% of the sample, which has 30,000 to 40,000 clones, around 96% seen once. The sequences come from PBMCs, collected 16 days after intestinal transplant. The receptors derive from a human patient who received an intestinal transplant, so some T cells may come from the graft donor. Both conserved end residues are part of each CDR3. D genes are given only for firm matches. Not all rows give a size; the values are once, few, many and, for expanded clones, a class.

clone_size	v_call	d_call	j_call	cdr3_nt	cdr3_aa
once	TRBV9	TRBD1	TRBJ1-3	TGTGCCAGCAGCGCGACAGGGGATCCTGGAAACACCATATATTTT	CASSATGDPGNTIYF
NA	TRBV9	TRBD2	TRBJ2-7	TGTGCCAGCAGCGTAGCCGCTAGCGGGCTGTACGAGCAGTACTTC	CASSVAASGLYEQYF
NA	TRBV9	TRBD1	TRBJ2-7	TGTGCCAGCAGCCCGGACAGGGGGTACGGCGCCTACTACGAGCAGTACTTC	CASSPDRGYGAYYEQYF
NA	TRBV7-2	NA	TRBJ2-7	TGTGCCAGCAGCTTAGGGGGCCATGACTCCTACGAGCAGTACTTC	CASSLGGHDSYEQYF
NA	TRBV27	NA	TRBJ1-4	TGTGCCAGCAGTTTCTTGGGCGAATCCTCCCGAAAACTGTTTTTT	CASSFLGESSRKLFF
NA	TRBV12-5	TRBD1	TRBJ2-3	TGTGCTAGTGGTATAGGACAGGGGGCATCAGATACGCAGTATTTT	CASGIGQGASDTQYF
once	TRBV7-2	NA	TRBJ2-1	TGTGCCAGCAGCATCTCCACGGTAGCCCCCGTCGGTGATGAGCAGTTCTTC	CASSISTVAPVGDEQFF
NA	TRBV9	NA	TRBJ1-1	TGTGCCAGCAGCGTAGCGGAAGAGGATCCTCTAGGCCCTGAAGCTTTCTTT	CASSVAEEDPLGPEAFF
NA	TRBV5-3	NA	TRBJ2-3	TGTGCCAGAAGCTGCGCAGGGGCGATCACAGATACGCAGTATTTT	CARSCAGAITDTQYF
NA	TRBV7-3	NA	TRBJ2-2	TGTGCCAGCAGCTTAACAGGGGGCACCGGGGAGCTGTTTTTT	CASSLTGGTGELFF
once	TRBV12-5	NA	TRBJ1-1	TGTGCTAGTGGTTTGGAGAGTAACACTGAAGCTTTCTTT	CASGLESNTEAFF
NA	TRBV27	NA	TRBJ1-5	TGTGCCAGCAGTTTCAACTCGTATCAGCCCCAGCATTTT	CASSFNSYQPQHF
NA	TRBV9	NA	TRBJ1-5	TGTGCCAGCAGCCTCACCGGCAGTTACAATCAGCCCCAGCATTTT	CASSLTGSYNQPQHF
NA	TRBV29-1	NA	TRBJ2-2	TGCAGCGTTGTCTTTTTACAGAAAAACACCGGGGAGCTGTTTTTT	CSVVFLQKNTGELFF
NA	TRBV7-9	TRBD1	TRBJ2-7	TGTGCCAGCAGCTTAGTCCAGGGGGCGAATGAGCAGTACTTC	CASSLVQGANEQYF
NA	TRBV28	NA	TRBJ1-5	TGTGCCAGCAGTCTGAATAGCAATCAGCCCCAGCATTTT	CASSLNSNQPQHF
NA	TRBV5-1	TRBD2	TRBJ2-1	TGCGCCAGCAGCTTTCAGGCCCTTGGGACTAGCGGGAGCATCAATGAGCAGTTCTTC	CASSFQALGTSGSINEQFF
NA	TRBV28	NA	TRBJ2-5	TGTGCCAGCAGTTTTTGGGGTCAAGAGACCCAGTACTTC	CASSFWGQETQYF
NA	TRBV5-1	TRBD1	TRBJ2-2	TGCGCCAGCAGGTCGAGACAGGGGACGGACGGGGAGCTGTTTTTT	CASRSRQGTDGELFF
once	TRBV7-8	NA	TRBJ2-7	TGTGCCAGCAGCTTAGGGGGGATCTCCTACGAGCAGTACTTC	CASSLGGISYEQYF
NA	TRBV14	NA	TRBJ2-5	TGTGCCAGCAGCCAACCAGCGGTCCCTGAGACCCAGTACTTC	CASSQPAVPETQYF
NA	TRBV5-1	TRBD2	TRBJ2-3	TGCGCCAGCAGAGGGGGCGGGAGGGCCCTAGATACGCAGTATTTT	CASRGGGRALDTQYF
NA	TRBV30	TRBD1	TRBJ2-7	TGTGCCTGGAGTGTACAGGGGGCCGACGAGCAGTACTTC	CAWSVQGADEQYF
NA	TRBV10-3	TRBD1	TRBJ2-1	TGTGCCATCAGGGACAGGAGCTCCTACAATGAGCAGTTCTTC	CAIRDRSSYNEQFF
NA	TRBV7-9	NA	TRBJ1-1	TGTGCCAGCAGCACCCCTCCCGACCGCAGCGAGTTCACTGAAGCTTTCTTT	CASSTPPDRSEFTEAFF
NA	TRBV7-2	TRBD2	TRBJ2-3	TGTGCCAGCAGCTTTAGCGGGAGTGCAGATACGCAGTATTTT	CASSFSGSADTQYF
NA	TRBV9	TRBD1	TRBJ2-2	TGTGCCAGCAGCCCGACGACAGGGGCGAACACCGGGGAGCTGTTTTTT	CASSPTTGANTGELFF
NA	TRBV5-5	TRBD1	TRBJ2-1	TGTGCCAGCAGCTTGCGGCAGGGGGCCGATGAGCAGTTCTTC	CASSLRQGADEQFF
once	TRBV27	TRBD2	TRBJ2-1	TGTGCCAGCAGTTCCCGGCGACTAGCGGGAGTTGGTGAGCAGTTCTTC	CASSSRRLAGVGEQFF
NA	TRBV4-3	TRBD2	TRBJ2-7	TGCGCCAGCAGCCAAGATATCAGGCGGTCGATAGCGGGAGTACACGAGCAGTACTTC	CASSQDIRRSIAGVHEQYF
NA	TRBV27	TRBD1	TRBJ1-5	TGTGCCAGCAGTTTATGGCCGCCACCAGGGGGCACTAAAGAGGATAGCAATCAGCCCCAGCATTTT	CASSLWPPPGGTKEDSNQPQHF
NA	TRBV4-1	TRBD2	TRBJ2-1	TGCGCCAGCAGCCAAGCTACATACCGGACTAGCGGGAGGGCCGGGGGCAATGAGCAGTTCTTC	CASSQATYRTSGRAGGNEQFF
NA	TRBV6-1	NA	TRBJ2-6	TGTGCCAGCAGTGAGGGCGTTCACAACGTCCTGACTTTC	CASSEGVHNVLTF
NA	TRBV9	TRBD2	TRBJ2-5	TGTGCCAGCCCCCCGACAGCGGGAGTAACCCAAGAGACCCAGTACTTC	CASPPTAGVTQETQYF
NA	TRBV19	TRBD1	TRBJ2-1	TGTGCCAGTAGTACGTCTGGGACAGGGAACAATGAGCAGTTCTTC	CASSTSGTGNNEQFF
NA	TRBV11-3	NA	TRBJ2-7	TGTGCCAGCAGCTCCCTCCAGGGGAGCGAGCAGTACTTC	CASSSLQGSEQYF
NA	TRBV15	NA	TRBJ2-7	TGTGCCACCAGCAGCGTCACTAGGAGTGAGCAGTACTTC	CATSSVTRSEQYF
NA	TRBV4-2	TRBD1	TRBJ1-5	TGTGCCAGCAGCCAAGTGACAGGGACTGATCAGCCCCAGCATTTT	CASSQVTGTDQPQHF
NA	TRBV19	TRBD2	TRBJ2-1	TGTGCCAGTAGCATAGGGACTAGCGGGATATCCTACAATGAGCAGTTCTTC	CASSIGTSGISYNEQFF
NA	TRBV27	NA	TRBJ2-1	TGTGCCAGCAGTTTCCTAGGGTCCAGCAATGAGCAGTTCTTC	CASSFLGSSNEQFF
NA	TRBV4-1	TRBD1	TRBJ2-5	TGCGCCAGCAGCCCAATGGACAGGCATCAAGAGACCCAGTACTTC	CASSPMDRHQETQYF
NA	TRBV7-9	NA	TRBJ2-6	TGTGCCAGCAGCTCCCTTAGGGGGAGTGGTGGGGCCAACGTCCTGACTTTC	CASSSLRGSGGANVLTF
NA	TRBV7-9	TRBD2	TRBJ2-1	TGTGCCAGCAGCCCGGGATGGAGACTAGCGGGACAGAACAATGAGCAGTTCTTC	CASSPGWRLAGQNNEQFF
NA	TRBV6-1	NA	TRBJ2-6	TGTGCCAGCAGAGGGTCTGGGGCCAACGTCCTGACTTTC	CASRGSGANVLTF
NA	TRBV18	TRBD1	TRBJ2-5	TGTGCCAGCTCACCACCGAGGACAGGGGGCCAAGAGACCCAGTACTTC	CASSPPRTGGQETQYF
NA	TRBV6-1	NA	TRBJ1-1	TGTGCCAGCAGTGAAATCGAGGGGGTCACTGAAGCTTTCTTT	CASSEIEGVTEAFF
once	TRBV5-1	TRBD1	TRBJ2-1	TGCGCCAGCAGCTTGTATTCCGGGACAGACAATGAGCAGTTCTTC	CASSLYSGTDNEQFF
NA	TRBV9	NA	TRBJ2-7	TGTGCCAGCAGCCCCTCACAGAAATCCTACGAGCAGTACTTC	CASSPSQKSYEQYF
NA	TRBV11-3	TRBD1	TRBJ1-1	TGTGCCAGCAGCTCAGGGGGGAGCACTGAAGCTTTCTTT	CASSSGGSTEAFF
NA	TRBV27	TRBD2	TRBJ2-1	TGTGCCAGCAGTTTATCAGGGACTAGCACCAATGAGCAGTTCTTC	CASSLSGTSTNEQFF
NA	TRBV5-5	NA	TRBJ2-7	TGTGCCAGCAGCCTGACAGTCAAGAGCTACGAGCAGTACTTC	CASSLTVKSYEQYF
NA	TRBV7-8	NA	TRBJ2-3	TGTGCCAGCAGCCCCTCAGAGTCTAGCACAGATACGCAGTATTTT	CASSPSESSTDTQYF
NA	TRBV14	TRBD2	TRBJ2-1	TGTGCCAGCAGCCGCCGGACTAGCGGGAGGGACAATGAGCAGTTCTTC	CASSRRTSGRDNEQFF
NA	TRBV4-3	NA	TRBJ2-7	TGCGCCAGCAGCCAATACTCTTCCTACGAGCAGTACTTC	CASSQYSSYEQYF
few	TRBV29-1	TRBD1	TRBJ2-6	TGCAGCGTTGAGCTGACAGGGGGCCACTCTGGGGCCAACGTCCTGACTTTC	CSVELTGGHSGANVLTF
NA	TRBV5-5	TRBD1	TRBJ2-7	TGTGCCAGCAGCTTGGCACAGGGGAACTACGAGCAGTACTTC	CASSLAQGNYEQYF
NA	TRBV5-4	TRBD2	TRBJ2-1	TGTGCCAGCAGCTCCATAAGCGGGGGGAACTACAATGAGCAGTTCTTC	CASSSISGGNYNEQFF